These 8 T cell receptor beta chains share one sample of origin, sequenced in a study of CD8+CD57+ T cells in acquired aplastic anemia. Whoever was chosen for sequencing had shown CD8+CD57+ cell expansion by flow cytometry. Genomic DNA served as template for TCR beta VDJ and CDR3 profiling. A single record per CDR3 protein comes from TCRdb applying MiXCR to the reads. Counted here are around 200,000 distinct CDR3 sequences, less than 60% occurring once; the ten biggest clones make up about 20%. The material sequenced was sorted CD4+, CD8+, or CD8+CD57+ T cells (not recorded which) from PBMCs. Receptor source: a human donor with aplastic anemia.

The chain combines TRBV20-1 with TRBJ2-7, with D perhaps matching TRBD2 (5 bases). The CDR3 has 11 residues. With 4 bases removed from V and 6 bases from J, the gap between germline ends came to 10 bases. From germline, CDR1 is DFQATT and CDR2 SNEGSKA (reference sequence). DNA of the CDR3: TGCAGTGCTAACCCCCGGGGCGAGCAGTACTTC. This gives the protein CSANPRGEQYF.

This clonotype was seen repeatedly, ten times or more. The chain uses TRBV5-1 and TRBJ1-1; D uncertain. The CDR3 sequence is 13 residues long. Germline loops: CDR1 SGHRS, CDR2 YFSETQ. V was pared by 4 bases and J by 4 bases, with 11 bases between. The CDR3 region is CASSRGVVTEAFF. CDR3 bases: TGCGCCAGCAGCCGGGGTGTTGTCACTGAAGCTTTCTTT.

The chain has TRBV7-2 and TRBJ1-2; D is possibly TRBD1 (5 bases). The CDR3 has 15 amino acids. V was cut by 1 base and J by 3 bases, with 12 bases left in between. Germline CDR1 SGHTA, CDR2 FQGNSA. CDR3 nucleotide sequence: TGTGCCAGCAGCTTAGGGTCCAGGGCACACTATGGCTACACCTTC. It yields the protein CASSLGSRAHYGYTF.

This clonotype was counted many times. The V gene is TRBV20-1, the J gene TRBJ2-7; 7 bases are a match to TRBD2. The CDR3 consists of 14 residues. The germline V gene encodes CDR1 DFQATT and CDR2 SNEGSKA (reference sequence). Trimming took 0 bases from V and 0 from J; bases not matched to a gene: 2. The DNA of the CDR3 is TGCAGTGCTAGAGAACCTAGCGGCTCCTACGAGCAGTACTTC. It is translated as CSAREPSGSYEQYF.

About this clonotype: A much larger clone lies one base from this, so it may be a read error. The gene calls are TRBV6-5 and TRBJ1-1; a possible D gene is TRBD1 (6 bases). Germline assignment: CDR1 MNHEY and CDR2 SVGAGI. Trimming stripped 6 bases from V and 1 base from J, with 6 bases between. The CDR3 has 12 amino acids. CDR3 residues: CASSRGNTEAFF. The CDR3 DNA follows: TGTGCCAGCAGCAGGGGGAACACTGAAGCTTTCTTT.

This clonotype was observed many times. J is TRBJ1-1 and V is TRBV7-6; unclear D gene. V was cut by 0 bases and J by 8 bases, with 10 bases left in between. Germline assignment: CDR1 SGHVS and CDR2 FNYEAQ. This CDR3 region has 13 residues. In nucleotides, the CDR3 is TGTGCCAGCAGCTTAGCGGTCGCCGGAGAAGCTTTCTTT. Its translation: CASSLAVAGEAFF.

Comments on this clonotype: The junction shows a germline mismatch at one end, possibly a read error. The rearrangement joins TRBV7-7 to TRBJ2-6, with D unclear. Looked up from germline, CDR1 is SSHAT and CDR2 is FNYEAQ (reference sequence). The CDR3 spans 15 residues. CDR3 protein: CASSLGNSGANVLTF. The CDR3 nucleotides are TGTGCTAGCAGCTTGGGGAACTCTGGGGCCAACGTCCTGACTTTC.

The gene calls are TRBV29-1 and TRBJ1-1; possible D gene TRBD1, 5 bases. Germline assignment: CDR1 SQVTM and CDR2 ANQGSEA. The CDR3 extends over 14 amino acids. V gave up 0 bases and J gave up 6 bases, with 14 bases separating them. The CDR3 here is CSVEDSGRGAEAFF. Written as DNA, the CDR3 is TGCAGCGTTGAAGATTCGGGGCGCGGGGCTGAAGCTTTCTTT. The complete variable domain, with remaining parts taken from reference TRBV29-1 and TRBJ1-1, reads SAVISQKPSRDICQRGTSLTIQCQVDSQVTMMFWYRQQPGQSLTLIATANQGSEATYESGFVIDKFPISRPNLTFSTLTVSNMSPEDSSIYLCSVEDSGRGAEAFFGQGTRLTVV.